This paragraph covers one TCR beta chain sequence. Its antigen remains unidentified. The sample comes from a study of CD8 T cells in ankylosing spondylitis. Broader study findings: Reactive arthritis synovial fluid and blood previously showed some of these motif variants. Disease-linked clones proved CD8+ and comparatively uncommon in peripheral blood. From matched ankylosing spondylitis synovial fluid, disease-linked clones were reportedly recovered at significantly enriched levels.

Germline V gene lookup returns CDR1 GTSNPN and CDR2 SVGIG (reference sequence). The length of the CDR3 is 14 residues. After removal of 2 bases from V and 4 bases from J, the junction contained 3 bases not matched to a gene. For TCR beta, libraries came from quantitative 5'-RACE with molecular barcodes. TCRdb independently ran MiXCR on the 5' RACE reads; one entry per CDR3 protein. Of 300,000 to 350,000 distinct CDR3 sequences in the sample, less than 25% were seen once. The sequenced sample consisted of blood, either unsorted or a sorted T cell fraction (not recorded which). The V gene is TRBV30, the J gene TRBJ2-7; 12 bases fit TRBD2. The TCR sequence derives from a female donor with ankylosing spondylitis or in good health (not recorded which). The CDR3 here is CAWSRLAGVYEQYF. CDR3 nucleotide sequence: TGTGCCTGGAGTCGACTAGCGGGAGTTTACGAGCAGTACTTC.